This TCR beta chain came from a study of blood T cell repertoires in COVID-19. Trimming left V 3 bases short and J 3 bases short, with 9 bases between. Germline V gives CDR1 SEHNR, CDR2 FQNEAQ (reference sequence). The CDR3 contains 13 residues. Sequencing used immunoSEQ multiplex PCR; TCRdb keeps in-frame clones, though not all of them. The sample consists of 130,000 to 150,000 clones, around 89% of them appearing once. Sequencing was performed on PBMCs or T cells enriched from blood (not recorded which). The source is a woman under 40 with acute COVID-19. The chain couples TRBV7-9 to TRBJ2-7; D is ambiguous. CDR3 bases: TGTGCCAGCAGCTTTTCATCAGGCTACGAGCAGTACTTC. It yields the protein CASSFSSGYEQYF.